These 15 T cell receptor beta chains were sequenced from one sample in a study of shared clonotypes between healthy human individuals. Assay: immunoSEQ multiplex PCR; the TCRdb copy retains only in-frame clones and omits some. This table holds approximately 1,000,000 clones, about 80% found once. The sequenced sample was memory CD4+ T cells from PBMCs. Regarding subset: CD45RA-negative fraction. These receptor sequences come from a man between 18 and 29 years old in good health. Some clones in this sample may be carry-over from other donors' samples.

The CDR3 region is CASISGAKSYEQYF. The CDR3 DNA follows: TGTGCCAGCATTTCGGGCGCGAAGAGCTACGAGCAGTACTTC. The chain is built from TRBV28 and TRBJ2-7; no definite D call. The V gene lost 7 bases and the J gene lost 3 bases, with 16 bases spanning the gap. CDR1 and CDR2 from the germline V gene are MDHEN and SYDVKM. This CDR3 contains 14 residues.

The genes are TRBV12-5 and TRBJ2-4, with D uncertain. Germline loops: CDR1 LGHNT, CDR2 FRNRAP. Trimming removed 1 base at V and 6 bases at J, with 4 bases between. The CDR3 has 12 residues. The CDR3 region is CASGLGGNIQYF. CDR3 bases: TGTGCTAGTGGTTTGGGGGGAAACATTCAGTACTTC. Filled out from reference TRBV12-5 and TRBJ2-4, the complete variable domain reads DARVTQTPRHKVTEMGQEVTMRCQPILGHNTVFWYRQTMMQGLELLAYFRNRAPLDDSGMPKDRFSAEMPDATLATLKIQPSEPRDSAVYFCASGLGGNIQYFGAGTRLSVL.

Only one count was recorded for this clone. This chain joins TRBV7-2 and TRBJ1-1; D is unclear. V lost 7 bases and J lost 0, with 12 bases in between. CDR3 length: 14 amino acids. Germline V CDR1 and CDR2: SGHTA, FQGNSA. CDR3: CASTLGRMNTEAFF. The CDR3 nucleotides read TGTGCCAGCACCCTTGGACGGATGAACACTGAAGCTTTCTTT.

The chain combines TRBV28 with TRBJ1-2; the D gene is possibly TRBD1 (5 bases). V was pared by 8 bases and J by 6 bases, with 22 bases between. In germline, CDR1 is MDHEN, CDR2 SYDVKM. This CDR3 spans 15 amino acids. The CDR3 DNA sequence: TGTGCCAGCCGGGGGGGAGGACCCTTGGGGAATGGCTACACCTTC. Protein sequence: CASRGGGPLGNGYTF.

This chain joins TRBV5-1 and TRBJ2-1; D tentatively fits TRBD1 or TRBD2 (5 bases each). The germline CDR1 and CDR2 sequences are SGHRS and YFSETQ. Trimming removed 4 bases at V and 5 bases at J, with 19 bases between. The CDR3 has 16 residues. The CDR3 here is CASSPRGPHSDNEQFF. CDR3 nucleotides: TGCGCCAGCAGCCCTAGGGGACCCCACAGCGACAATGAGCAGTTCTTC.

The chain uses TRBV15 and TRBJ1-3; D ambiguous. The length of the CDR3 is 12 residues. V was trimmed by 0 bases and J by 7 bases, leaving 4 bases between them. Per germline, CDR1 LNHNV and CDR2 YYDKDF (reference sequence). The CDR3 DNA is TGTGCCACCAGCAGAGAGGGCAACACCATATATTTT. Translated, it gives CATSREGNTIYF.

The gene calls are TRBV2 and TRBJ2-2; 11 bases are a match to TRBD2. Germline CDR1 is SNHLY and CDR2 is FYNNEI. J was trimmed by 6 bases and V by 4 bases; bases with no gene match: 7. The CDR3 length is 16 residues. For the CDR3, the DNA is TGTGCCAGCAGTGGGACTAGCGGGTCGTTGGCCGGGGAGCTGTTTTTT. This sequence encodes CASSGTSGSLAGELFF.

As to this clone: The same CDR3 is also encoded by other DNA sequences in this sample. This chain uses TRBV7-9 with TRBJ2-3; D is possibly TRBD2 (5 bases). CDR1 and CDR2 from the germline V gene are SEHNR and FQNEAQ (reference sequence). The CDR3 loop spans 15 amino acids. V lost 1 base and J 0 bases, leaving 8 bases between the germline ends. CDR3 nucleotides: TGTGCCAGCAGCTTAGGTCCGGGGAGCACAGATACGCAGTATTTT. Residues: CASSLGPGSTDTQYF.

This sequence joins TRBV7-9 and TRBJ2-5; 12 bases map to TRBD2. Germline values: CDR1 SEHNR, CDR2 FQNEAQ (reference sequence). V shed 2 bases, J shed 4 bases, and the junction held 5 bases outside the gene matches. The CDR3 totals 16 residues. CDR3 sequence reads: CASSLFASGRGETQYF. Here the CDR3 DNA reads TGTGCCAGCAGCTTATTTGCTAGCGGGAGGGGAGAGACCCAGTACTTC.

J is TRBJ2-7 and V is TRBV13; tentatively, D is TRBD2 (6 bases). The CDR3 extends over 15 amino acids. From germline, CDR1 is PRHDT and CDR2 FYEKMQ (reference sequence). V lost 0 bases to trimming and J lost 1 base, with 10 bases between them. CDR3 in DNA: TGTGCCAGCAGCTTAGGCGGGCGGGATTCCTACGAGCAGTACTTC. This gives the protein CASSLGGRDSYEQYF.

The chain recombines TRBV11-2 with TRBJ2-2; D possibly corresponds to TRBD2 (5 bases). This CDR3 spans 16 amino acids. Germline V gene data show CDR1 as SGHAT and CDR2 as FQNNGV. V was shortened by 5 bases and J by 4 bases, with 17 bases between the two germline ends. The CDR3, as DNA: TGTGCCAGCAGCAACAGTAGGACTCGCTCCACCGGGGAGCTGTTTTTT. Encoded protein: CASSNSRTRSTGELFF.

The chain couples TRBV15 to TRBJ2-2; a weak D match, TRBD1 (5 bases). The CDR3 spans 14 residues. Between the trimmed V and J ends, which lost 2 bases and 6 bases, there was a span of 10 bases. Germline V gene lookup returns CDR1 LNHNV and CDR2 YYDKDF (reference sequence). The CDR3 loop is CATSRLIQAGELFF. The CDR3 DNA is TGTGCCACCAGCAGACTTATACAGGCCGGGGAGCTGTTTTTT. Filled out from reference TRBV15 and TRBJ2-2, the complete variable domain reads DAMVIQNPRYQVTQFGKPVTLSCSQTLNHNVMYWYQQKSSQAPKLLFHYYDKDFNNEADTPDNFQSRRPNTSFCFLDIRSPGLGDTAMYLCATSRLIQAGELFFGEGSRLTVL.

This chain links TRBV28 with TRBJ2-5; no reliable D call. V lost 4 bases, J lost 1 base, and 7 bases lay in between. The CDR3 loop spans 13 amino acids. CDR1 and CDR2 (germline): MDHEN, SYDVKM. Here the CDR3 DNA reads TGTGCCAGCAGTTCGGTTTCCCAAGAGACCCAGTACTTC. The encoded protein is CASSSVSQETQYF.

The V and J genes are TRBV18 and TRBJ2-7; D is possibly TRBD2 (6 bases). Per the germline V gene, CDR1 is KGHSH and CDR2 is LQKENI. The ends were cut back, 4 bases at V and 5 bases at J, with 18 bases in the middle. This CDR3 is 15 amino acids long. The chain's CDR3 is CASSRPPGDLHEQYF. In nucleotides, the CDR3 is TGTGCCAGCTCACGTCCCCCGGGGGATCTCCACGAGCAGTACTTC.

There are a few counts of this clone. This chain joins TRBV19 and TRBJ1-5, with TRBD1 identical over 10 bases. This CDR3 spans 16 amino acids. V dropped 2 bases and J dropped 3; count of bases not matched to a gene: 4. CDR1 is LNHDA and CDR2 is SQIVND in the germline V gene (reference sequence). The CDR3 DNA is TGTGCCAGTAGTATACGGCGACAGGGGGCCAATCAGCCCCAGCATTTT. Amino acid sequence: CASSIRRQGANQPQHF.